This T cell receptor (beta chain) is from a study of blood T cell repertoires in COVID-19. Categorization into cohorts depended on clinical history that participants reported. TCRdb keeps only in-frame clones here, not all; method: immunoSEQ multiplex PCR. The sample lists over 110,000 clones; over 70% were seen once. Germline V gives CDR1 SGHRS, CDR2 YFSETQ. Trimming stripped 0 bases from V and 3 bases from J, with 10 bases between. The CDR3 loop spans 14 amino acids. The chain links TRBV5-1 to TRBJ2-7; D is possibly TRBD1 (6 bases). The sequenced material came from PBMCs or T cells enriched from blood (not recorded which). This TCR was sampled from a man aged 50 or older in a cohort exposed to, infected with or recovered from COVID-19 (not recorded which). CDR3 DNA sequence: TGCGCCAGCAGCTTGGCCGGGACAAACTACGAGCAGTACTTC. Its translation is CASSLAGTNYEQYF.